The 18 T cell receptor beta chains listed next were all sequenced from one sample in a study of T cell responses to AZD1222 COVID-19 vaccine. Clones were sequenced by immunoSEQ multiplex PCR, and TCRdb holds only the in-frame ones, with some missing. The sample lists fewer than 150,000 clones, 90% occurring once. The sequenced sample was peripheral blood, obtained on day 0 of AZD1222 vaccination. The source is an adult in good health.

The CDR3 DNA sequence: TGCAGCGTTGAAGGGTCGGGGACAGGGGATGAAAAACTGTTTTTT. The encoded protein is CSVEGSGTGDEKLFF. The chain joins TRBV29-1 to TRBJ1-4; 10 positions match TRBD1. This CDR3 region has 15 residues. The J segment lost 6 bases and the V segment lost 1 base, leaving 5 bases of the junction unmatched. Germline V gives CDR1 SQVTM, CDR2 ANQGSEA.

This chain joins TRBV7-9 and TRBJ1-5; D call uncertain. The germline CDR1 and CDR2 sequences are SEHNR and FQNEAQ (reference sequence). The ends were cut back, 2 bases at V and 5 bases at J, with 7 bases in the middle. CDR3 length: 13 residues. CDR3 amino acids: CASSLNRDQPQHF. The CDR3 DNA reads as TGTGCCAGCAGCTTAAATCGGGATCAGCCCCAGCATTTT.

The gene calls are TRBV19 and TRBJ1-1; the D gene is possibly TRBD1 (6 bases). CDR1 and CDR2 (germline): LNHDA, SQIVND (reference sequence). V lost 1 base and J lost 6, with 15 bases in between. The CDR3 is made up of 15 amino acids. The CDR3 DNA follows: TGTGCCAGTAGTATAGCCGGGGGCGCAAGGGCTGAAGCTTTCTTT. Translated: CASSIAGGARAEAFF.

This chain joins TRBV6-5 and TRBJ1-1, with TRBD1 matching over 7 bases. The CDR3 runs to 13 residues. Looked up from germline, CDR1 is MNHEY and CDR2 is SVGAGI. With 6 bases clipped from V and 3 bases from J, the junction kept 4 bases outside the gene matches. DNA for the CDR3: TGTGCCAGCAGGGCAGACAGGGACACTGAAGCTTTCTTT. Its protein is CASRADRDTEAFF.

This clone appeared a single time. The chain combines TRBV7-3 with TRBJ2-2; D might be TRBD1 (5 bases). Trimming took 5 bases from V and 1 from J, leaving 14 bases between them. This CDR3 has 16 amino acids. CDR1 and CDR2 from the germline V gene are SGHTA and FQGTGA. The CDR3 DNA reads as TGTGCCAGCAGCCAAGACAGTTTTTTGAACACCGGGGAGCTGTTTTTT. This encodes CASSQDSFLNTGELFF.

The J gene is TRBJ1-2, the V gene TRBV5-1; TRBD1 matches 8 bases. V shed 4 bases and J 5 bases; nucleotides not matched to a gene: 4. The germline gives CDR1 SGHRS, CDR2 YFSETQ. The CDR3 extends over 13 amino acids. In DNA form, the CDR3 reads TGCGCCAGCAGCCCCGGACAGGGTTATGGCTACACCTTC. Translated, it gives CASSPGQGYGYTF.

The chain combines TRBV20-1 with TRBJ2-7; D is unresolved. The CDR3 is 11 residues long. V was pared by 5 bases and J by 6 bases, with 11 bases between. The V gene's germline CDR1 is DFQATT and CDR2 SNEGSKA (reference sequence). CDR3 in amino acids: CSAADVGEQYF. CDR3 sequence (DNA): TGCAGTGCTGCTGACGTCGGCGAGCAGTACTTC.

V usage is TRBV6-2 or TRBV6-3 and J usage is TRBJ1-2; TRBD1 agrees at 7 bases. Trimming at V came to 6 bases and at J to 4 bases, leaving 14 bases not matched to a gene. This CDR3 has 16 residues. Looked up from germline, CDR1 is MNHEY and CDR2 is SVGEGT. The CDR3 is CASSKDRVSFLYGYTF. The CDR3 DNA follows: TGTGCCAGCAGCAAAGACAGGGTGTCTTTCCTCTATGGCTACACCTTC.

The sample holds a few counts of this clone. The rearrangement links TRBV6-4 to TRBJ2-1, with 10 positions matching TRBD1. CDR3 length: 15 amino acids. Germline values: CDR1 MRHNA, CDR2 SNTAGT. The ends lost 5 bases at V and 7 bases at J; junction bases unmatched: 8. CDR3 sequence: CASSPGQGRGNEQFF. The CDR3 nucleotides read TGTGCCAGCAGTCCGGGACAGGGGAGAGGGAATGAGCAGTTCTTC.

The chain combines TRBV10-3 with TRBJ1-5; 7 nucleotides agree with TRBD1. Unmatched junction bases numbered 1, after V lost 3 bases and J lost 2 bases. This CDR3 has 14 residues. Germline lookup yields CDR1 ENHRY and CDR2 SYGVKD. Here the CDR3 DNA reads TGTGCCATCAGTGACACAGGGGGCAATCAGCCCCAGCATTTT. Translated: CAISDTGGNQPQHF.

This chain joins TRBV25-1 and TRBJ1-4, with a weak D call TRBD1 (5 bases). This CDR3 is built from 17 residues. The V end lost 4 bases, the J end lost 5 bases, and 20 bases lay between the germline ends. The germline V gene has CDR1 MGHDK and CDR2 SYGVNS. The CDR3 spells CASSASLRDGFNEKLFF. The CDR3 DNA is TGTGCCAGCAGTGCATCACTTCGGGACGGCTTCAATGAAAAACTGTTTTTT.

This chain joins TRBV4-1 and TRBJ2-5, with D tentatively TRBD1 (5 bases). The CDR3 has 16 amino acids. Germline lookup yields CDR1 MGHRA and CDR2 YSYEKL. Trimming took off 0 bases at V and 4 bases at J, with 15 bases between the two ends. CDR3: CASSQDRQGSRETQYF. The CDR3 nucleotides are TGCGCCAGCAGCCAAGATCGCCAGGGTTCACGAGAGACCCAGTACTTC.

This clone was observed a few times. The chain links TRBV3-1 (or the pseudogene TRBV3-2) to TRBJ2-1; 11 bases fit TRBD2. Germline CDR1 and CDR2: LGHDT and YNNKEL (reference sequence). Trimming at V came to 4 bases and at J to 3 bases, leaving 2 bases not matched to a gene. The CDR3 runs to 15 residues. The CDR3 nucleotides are TGTGCCAGCAGCCTACTAGCGGGGGACTACAATGAGCAGTTCTTC. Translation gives CASSLLAGDYNEQFF.

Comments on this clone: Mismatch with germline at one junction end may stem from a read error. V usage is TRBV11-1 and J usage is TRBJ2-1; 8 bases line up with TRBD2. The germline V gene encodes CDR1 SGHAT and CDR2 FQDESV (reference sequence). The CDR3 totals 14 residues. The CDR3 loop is CASRFAGGLNEQFF. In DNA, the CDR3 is TGTGCCAGCCGCTTCGCGGGAGGCCTCAATGAGCAGTTCTTC.

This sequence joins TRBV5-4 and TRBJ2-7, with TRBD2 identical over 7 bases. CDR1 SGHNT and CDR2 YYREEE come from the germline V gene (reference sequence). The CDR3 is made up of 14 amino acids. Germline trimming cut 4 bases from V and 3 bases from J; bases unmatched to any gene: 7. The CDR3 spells CASSGGTTRYEQYF. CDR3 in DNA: TGTGCCAGCAGCGGAGGGACTACGCGCTACGAGCAGTACTTC.

The CDR3: CASSMVVAGGREQFF. The DNA for the CDR3 is TGTGCCAGTAGTATGGTGGTAGCGGGGGGTCGTGAGCAGTTCTTC. The rearrangement uses TRBV19 and TRBJ2-1, with 10 bases lining up with TRBD2. V gave up 3 bases and J gave up 9 bases; unmatched junction bases: 8. The germline gives CDR1 LNHDA, CDR2 SQIVND (reference sequence). This CDR3 is 15 amino acids long.

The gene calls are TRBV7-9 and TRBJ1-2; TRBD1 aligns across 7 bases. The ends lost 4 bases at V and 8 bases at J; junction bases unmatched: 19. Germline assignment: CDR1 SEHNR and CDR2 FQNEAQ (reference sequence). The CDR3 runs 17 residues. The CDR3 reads CASSSPSGQALREGYTF. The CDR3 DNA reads TGTGCCAGCAGCTCCCCATCCGGACAGGCCTTAAGAGAGGGCTACACCTTC.

The CDR3 sequence: CASSSGGSYNEQFF. In nucleotides, the CDR3 is TGCGCCAGCAGCTCTGGGGGCTCCTACAATGAGCAGTTCTTC. This chain links TRBV5-1 with TRBJ2-1, with D possibly being TRBD1 or TRBD2 (5 bases each). Per the germline V gene, CDR1 is SGHRS and CDR2 is YFSETQ. The CDR3 loop spans 14 amino acids. With 3 bases removed from V and 0 bases from J, the gap between germline ends came to 7 bases.